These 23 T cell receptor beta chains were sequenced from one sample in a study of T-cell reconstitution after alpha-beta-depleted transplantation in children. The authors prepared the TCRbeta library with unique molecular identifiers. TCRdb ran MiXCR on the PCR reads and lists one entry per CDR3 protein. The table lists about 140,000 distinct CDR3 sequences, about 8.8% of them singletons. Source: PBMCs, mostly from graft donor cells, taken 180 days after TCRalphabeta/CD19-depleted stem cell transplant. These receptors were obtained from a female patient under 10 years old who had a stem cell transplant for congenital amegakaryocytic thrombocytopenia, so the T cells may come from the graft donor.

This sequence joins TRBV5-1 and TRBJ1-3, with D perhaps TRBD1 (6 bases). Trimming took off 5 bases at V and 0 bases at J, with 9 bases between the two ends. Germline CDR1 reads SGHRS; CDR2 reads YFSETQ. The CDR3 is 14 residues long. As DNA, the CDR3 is TGCGCCAGCAGACTGGACAGCTCTGGAAACACCATATATTTT. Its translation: CASRLDSSGNTIYF.

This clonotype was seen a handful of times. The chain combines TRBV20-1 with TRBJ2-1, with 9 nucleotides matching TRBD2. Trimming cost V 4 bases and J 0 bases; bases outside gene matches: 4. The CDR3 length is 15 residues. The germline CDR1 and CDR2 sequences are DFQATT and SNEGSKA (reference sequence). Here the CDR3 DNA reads TGCAGTGCTATTAATAGCGGGAGCTCCTACAATGAGCAGTTCTTC. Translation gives CSAINSGSSYNEQFF.

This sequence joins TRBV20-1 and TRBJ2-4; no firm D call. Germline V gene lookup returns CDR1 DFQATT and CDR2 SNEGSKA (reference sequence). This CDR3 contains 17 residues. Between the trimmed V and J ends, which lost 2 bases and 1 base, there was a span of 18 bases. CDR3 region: CSARRPQTLAAKNIQYF. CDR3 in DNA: TGCAGTGCTAGACGGCCCCAGACCTTGGCGGCCAAAAACATTCAGTACTTC.

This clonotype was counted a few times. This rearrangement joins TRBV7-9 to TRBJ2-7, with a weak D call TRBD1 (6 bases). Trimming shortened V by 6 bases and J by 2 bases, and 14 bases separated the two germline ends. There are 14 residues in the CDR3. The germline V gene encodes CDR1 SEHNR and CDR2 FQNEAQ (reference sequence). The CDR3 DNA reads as TGTGCCAGCAGACCGACAGGAAAGACCTACGAGCAGTACTTC. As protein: CASRPTGKTYEQYF.

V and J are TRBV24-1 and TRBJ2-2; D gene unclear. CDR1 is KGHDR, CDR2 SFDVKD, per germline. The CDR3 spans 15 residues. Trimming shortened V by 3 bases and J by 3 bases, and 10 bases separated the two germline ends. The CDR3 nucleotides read TGTGCCACCAGTGATACCTTGACTTACACCGGGGAGCTGTTTTTT. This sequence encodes CATSDTLTYTGELFF.

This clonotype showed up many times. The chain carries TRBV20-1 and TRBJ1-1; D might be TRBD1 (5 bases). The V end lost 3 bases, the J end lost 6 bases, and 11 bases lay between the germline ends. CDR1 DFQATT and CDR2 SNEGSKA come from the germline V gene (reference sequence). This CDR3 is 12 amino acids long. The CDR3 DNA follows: TGCAGTGCTAGCCTCACGGGGGCTGAAGCTTTCTTT. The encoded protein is CSASLTGAEAFF.

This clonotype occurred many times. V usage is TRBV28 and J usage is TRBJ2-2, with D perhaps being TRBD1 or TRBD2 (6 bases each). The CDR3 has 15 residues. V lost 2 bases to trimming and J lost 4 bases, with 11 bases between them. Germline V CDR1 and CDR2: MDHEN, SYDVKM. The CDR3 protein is CASSLPRGGTGELFF. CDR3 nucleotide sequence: TGTGCCAGCAGTTTACCCAGGGGAGGCACCGGGGAGCTGTTTTTT.

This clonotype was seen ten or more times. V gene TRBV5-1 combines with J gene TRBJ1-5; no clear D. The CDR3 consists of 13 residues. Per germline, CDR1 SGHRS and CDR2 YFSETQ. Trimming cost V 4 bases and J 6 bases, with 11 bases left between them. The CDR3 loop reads CASSQGPGQPQHF. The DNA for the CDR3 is TGCGCCAGCAGCCAAGGCCCCGGTCAGCCCCAGCATTTT.

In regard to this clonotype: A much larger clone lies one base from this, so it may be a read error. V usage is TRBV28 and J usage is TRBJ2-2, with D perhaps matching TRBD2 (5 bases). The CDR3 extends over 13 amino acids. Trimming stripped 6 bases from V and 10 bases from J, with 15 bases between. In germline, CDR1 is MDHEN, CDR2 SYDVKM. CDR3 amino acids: CASRPLVSVELFF. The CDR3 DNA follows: TGTGCCAGCAGACCACTAGTATCCGTGGAGCTGTTTTTT.

The CDR3 bases are TGCATTGCCAGGCACGGAATTAACTATGGCTACACCTTC. This codes for CIARHGINYGYTF. The rearrangement links TRBV20-1 to TRBJ1-2; no reliable D call. The CDR3 totals 13 residues. CDR1 DFQATT and CDR2 SNEGSKA come from the germline V gene (reference sequence).

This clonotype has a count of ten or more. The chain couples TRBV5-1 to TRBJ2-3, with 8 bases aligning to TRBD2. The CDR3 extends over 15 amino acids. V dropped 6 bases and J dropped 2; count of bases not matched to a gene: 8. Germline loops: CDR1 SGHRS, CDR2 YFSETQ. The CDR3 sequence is CASTLLAAYTDTQYF. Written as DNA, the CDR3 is TGCGCCAGCACCCTACTAGCGGCCTACACAGATACGCAGTATTTT.

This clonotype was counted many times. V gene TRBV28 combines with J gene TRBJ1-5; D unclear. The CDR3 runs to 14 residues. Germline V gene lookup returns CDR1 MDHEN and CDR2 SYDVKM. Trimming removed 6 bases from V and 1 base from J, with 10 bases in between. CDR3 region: CASSPFRSNQPQHF. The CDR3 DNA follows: TGTGCCAGCAGCCCCTTTAGAAGCAATCAGCCCCAGCATTTT. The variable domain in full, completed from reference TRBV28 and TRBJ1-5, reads DVKVTQSSRYLVKRTGEKVFLECVQDMDHENMFWYRQDPGLGLRLIYFSYDVKMKEKGDIPEGYSVSREKKERFSLILESASTNQTSMYLCASSPFRSNQPQHFGDGTRLSIL.

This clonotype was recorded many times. CDR3 residues: CASSPGLAGLSEQFF. The CDR3 nucleotides are TGTGCCAGCAGCCCCGGACTAGCGGGATTAAGTGAGCAGTTCTTC. The chain combines TRBV7-9 with TRBJ2-1; 12 bases align to TRBD2. Trimming took 5 bases from V and 9 from J; bases not matched to a gene: 8. The length of the CDR3 is 15 residues. CDR1 and CDR2 (germline): SEHNR, FQNEAQ (reference sequence).

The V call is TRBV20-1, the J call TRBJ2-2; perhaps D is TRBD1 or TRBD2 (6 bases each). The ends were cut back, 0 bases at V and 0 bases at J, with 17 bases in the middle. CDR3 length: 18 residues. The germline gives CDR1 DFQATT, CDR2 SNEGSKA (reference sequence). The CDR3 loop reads CSARDPGGQGANTGELFF. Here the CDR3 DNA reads TGCAGTGCTAGAGATCCTGGGGGGCAGGGAGCGAACACCGGGGAGCTGTTTTTT.

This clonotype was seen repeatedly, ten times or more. The CDR3 DNA follows: TGTGCCAGCTCACCAAAAGAGACCCAGTACTTC. Residues: CASSPKETQYF. The chain uses TRBV18 and TRBJ2-5; D ambiguous. Looked up from germline, CDR1 is KGHSH and CDR2 is LQKENI. The germline V and J ends were trimmed by 2 bases and 3 bases, with 1 base remaining between them. This CDR3 has 11 residues.

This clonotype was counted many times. The chain's CDR3 is CASSLDNSGVETQYF. The CDR3 nucleotides are TGCGCCAGCAGCTTGGACAACTCGGGGGTGGAGACCCAGTACTTC. This chain links TRBV5-1 with TRBJ2-5, with TRBD2 as a possible D gene (6 bases). This CDR3 is built from 15 residues. Per germline, CDR1 SGHRS and CDR2 YFSETQ. Trimming stripped 0 bases from V and 5 bases from J, with 14 bases between.

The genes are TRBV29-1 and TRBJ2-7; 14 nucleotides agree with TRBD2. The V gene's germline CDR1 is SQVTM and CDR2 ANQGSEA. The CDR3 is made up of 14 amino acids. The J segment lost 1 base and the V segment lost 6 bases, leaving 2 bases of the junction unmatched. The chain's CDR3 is CSVGLAGGSYEQYF. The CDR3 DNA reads TGCAGCGTCGGACTAGCGGGAGGATCCTACGAGCAGTACTTC.

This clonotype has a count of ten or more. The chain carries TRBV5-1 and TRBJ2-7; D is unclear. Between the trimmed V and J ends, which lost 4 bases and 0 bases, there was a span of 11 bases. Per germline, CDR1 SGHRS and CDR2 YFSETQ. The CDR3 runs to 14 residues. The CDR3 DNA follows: TGCGCCAGCAGCCTGGCGTCTAGCTCCTACGAGCAGTACTTC. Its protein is CASSLASSSYEQYF.

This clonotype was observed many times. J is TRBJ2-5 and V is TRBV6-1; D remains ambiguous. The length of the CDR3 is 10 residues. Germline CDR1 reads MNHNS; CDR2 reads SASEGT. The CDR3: CASAQETQYF. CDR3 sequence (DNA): TGTGCAAGCGCCCAAGAGACCCAGTACTTC.

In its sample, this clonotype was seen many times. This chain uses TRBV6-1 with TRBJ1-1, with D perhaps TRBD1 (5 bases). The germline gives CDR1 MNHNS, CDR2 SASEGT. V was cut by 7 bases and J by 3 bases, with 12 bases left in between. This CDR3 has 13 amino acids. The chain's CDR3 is CASTRRGDTEAFF. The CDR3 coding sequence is TGTGCCAGCACCAGACGAGGGGACACTGAAGCTTTCTTT.

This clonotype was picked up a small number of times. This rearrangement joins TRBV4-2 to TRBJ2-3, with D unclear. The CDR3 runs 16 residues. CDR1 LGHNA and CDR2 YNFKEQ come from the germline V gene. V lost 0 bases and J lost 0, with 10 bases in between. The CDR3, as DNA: TGTGCCAGCAGCCAAGATCGGGCCACGAGCACAGATACGCAGTATTTT. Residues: CASSQDRATSTDTQYF.

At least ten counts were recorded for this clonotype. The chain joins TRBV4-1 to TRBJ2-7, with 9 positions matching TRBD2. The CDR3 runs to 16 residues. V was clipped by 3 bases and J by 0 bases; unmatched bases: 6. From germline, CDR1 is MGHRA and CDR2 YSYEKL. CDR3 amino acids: CASSQGLAHHSYEQYF. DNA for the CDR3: TGCGCCAGCAGCCAGGGACTAGCTCATCACTCCTACGAGCAGTACTTC.

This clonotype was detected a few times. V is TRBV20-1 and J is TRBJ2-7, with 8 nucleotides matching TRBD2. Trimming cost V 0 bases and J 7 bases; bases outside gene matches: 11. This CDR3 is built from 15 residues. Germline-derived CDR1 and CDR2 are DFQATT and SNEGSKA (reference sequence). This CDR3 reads CSARDPSGSLIEQYF. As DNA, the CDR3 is TGCAGTGCTAGAGATCCAAGCGGGAGTTTGATTGAGCAGTACTTC.